Each of the 24 T cell receptor beta chains below was sequenced from the same sample in a study of tumor-infiltrating lymphocytes in primary liver carcinoma. TCR beta cDNA was prepared out of about 530 ng total RNA by means of a constant-region primer. Three-round nested multiplex PCR performed with slightly modified ARM-PCR produced the TCR beta libraries. The two initial PCR rounds, ten to eleven cycles each, used TRBV1-TRBV30 forward and C-beta reverse primers. TCRdb re-derived calls from the multiplex PCR reads in MiXCR, one entry per CDR3 protein. The repertoire includes tens of thousands of distinct CDR3 sequences, 75% to 85% of them detected once, and roughly a third sits in the top ten. Co-extraction of both nucleic acids (RNA and DNA) used roughly 19-33 mg of unsorted bulk tissue. Specimen: liver tumor tissue from sampling region 5. Subset denoted: tumor region T5, tumor centre. The receptor source for this set is a man in his forties or fifties with primary liver carcinoma and hepatitis B virus infection.

V gene TRBV6-2 or TRBV6-3 combines with J gene TRBJ1-5; D might be TRBD1 (5 bases). Trimming removed 7 bases at V and 13 bases at J, with 26 bases between. Germline V gene data show CDR1 as MNHEY and CDR2 as SVGEGT. The CDR3 sequence is 15 residues long. The CDR3 is CASTLDSYSIQAQHF. The CDR3 DNA reads TGTGCCAGCACCCTCGACAGTTATAGCATTCAGGCTCAGCATTTT.

This clonotype was seen only a few times. This chain links TRBV9 with TRBJ2-1; 9 nucleotides agree with TRBD1. Germline V gene lookup returns CDR1 SGDLS and CDR2 YYNGEE. CDR3 length: 15 amino acids. With V trimmed by 4 bases and J by 7 bases, 9 bases remained unmatched. The CDR3 sequence is CASSSPGTGLNEQFF. The CDR3, as DNA: TGTGCCAGCAGCTCCCCCGGGACAGGGCTTAATGAGCAGTTCTTC.

Worth noting for this clonotype: The junction and the germline gene differ at one end; a read error may be behind it. The rearrangement links TRBV13 to TRBJ2-3; TRBD2 matches 13 bases. CDR1 and CDR2 (germline): PRHDT, FYEKMQ (reference sequence). The CDR3 is 17 amino acids. DNA for the CDR3: TGTGCCGGCAGCTTAAAAACTAGCGGGAGGGCCCCAGATACGCAGTATTTT. It translates to CAGSLKTSGRAPDTQYF.

Regarding this clonotype: The conserved phenylalanine or tryptophan normally closing the CDR3 is absent here, so this likely arose from a read error. J is TRBJ2-3 and V is TRBV5-1, with 9 bases lining up with TRBD2. Germline assignment: CDR1 SGHRS and CDR2 YFSETQ. The CDR3 consists of 16 residues. V lost 2 bases, J lost 2 bases, and 6 bases stayed unmatched. The CDR3 loop reads CASSFLLAGHTDTQYL. DNA of the CDR3: TGCGCCAGCAGCTTCCTACTAGCGGGCCACACAGATACGCAGTATCTT.

This clonotype was recorded many times. This chain connects TRBV6-5 to TRBJ1-6; D unclear. CDR1 is MNHEY, CDR2 SVGAGI, per germline. V lost 5 bases, J lost 4 bases, and 15 bases lay in between. The CDR3 spans 16 residues. CDR3 residues: CASSKQSAIYNSPLHF. The DNA of the CDR3 is TGTGCCAGCAGTAAACAGTCTGCCATATATAATTCACCCCTCCACTTT.

The gene calls are TRBV5-6 and TRBJ2-1, with D possibly matching TRBD1 (5 bases). Germline V CDR1 and CDR2: SGHDT, YYEEEE. CDR3 length: 14 residues. V shed 4 bases and J shed 9 bases, with 17 bases lying between them. The CDR3 loop reads CASSADWGMGEQFF. The CDR3 coding sequence is TGTGCCAGCAGCGCTGACTGGGGCATGGGTGAGCAGTTCTTC.

In regard to this clonotype: Germline and junction disagree at one end, which may indicate a read error. The chain uses TRBV11-1 and TRBJ1-1; no definite D call. CDR1 SGHAT and CDR2 FQDESV come from the germline V gene (reference sequence). The CDR3 length is 13 residues. This CDR3 is CAGSRHVNTEAFF. CDR3 in DNA: TGTGCCGGCAGCCGCCATGTGAACACTGAGGCTTTCTTT.

V usage is TRBV6-5 and J usage is TRBJ1-4; the match to TRBD1 covers 9 bases. V was pared by 5 bases and J by 3 bases, with 4 bases of the junction left unmatched. The CDR3 covers 15 residues. CDR1 is MNHEY, CDR2 SVGAGI, per germline. The CDR3 sequence: CASSRGTGPNEKLFF. The CDR3, as DNA: TGTGCCAGCAGTAGAGGGACAGGGCCTAATGAAAAACTGTTTTTT.

This clonotype showed up just once. The rearrangement joins TRBV5-6 to TRBJ1-5; maybe TRBD2 (6 bases). The J call may be incorrect, as the DNA end agrees better with TRBJ2-3. This CDR3 is 16 amino acids long. Germline V gene data show CDR1 as SGHDT and CDR2 as YYEEEE. The chain's CDR3 is CASRVGGVYSNHPQYF. The CDR3 DNA reads TGTGCCAGCAGAGTGGGGGGAGTTTATAGCAATCATCCCCAGTATTTT.

This clonotype was observed many times. A much larger clone differs by one base, so this may be a read error. The V and J genes are TRBV10-3 and TRBJ2-3, with a possible D match to TRBD1 (6 bases). CDR3 length equals 13 residues. The germline V gene encodes CDR1 ENHRY and CDR2 SYGVKD. The CDR3 DNA reads TGTGCCTCGCGCCTTCTGGCGACAGGTACGCAGTATTTT. Its protein product is CASRLLATGTQYF.

This clonotype was detected many times. This chain connects TRBV6-5 to TRBJ2-7; 9 positions match TRBD2. J lost 2 bases, V lost 7 bases, and 12 bases had no gene match. This CDR3 contains 16 residues. Per germline, CDR1 MNHEY and CDR2 SVGAGI. The CDR3 is CASNLFSGSLAYEQYF. The CDR3, as DNA: TGTGCCAGCAATCTCTTTAGCGGGAGCTTAGCCTACGAGCAGTACTTC.

The chain joins TRBV6-1 to TRBJ2-1; D uncertain. The CDR3 extends over 16 amino acids. Trimming removed 6 bases at V and 2 bases at J, with 17 bases between. CDR1 is MNHNS and CDR2 is SASEGT in the germline V gene. CDR3 amino acids: CASREWWQVTYNEQFF. Here the CDR3 DNA reads TGTGCCAGCAGAGAATGGTGGCAAGTGACCTACAATGAGCAGTTCTTC.

On this clonotype itself: At one boundary the junction diverges from the germline segment, which might be a read error. V usage is TRBV6-5 and J usage is TRBJ2-1; 8 bases are shared with TRBD2. The CDR3 consists of 11 residues. Germline CDR1 reads MNHEY; CDR2 reads SVGAGI. The CDR3, as DNA: TGTGTCAGCACCAATGCGGGGGGGCAGTTCTTC. Residues: CVSTNAGGQFF.

Concerning this clonotype itself: Since a much larger clone is just one base distant, this may be a read error. The chain uses TRBV30 and TRBJ2-7; D may be TRBD1 or TRBD2 (5 bases each). The germline V gene encodes CDR1 GTSNPN and CDR2 SVGIG (reference sequence). The CDR3 runs to 11 residues. The CDR3 DNA sequence: TGTGCCTGGAGTCGGGGCTACGAGAAGTACTTC. Encoded protein: CAWSRGYEKYF.

A remark on this clonotype: Since no conserved phenylalanine or tryptophan closes the CDR3, a read error is the likely cause. This sequence joins TRBV5-5 and TRBJ2-3, with D hard to call. The germline V gene encodes CDR1 SGHKS and CDR2 YYEKEE (reference sequence). This CDR3 spans 13 amino acids. CDR3 nucleotides: TGTGTCAGCAGCTTTTCGTTCACAGATACGCAGTATCTC. This sequence encodes CVSSFSFTDTQYL.

V and J are TRBV6-5 and TRBJ2-4; 10 bases are a match to TRBD2. Germline CDR1 is MNHEY and CDR2 is SVGAGI. This CDR3 has 21 residues. CDR3: CTSSRTGSHVAGGTAKNIQYF. CDR3 sequence (DNA): TGTACAAGCAGCAGGACAGGGTCCCACGTAGCGGGAGGTACAGCCAAAAACATTCAGTACTTC.

By sample share, this clonotype is medium-sized (0.01 to 0.1%). This rearrangement joins TRBV6-6 to TRBJ2-2, with D unclear. CDR3 size: 12 residues. The V end was cut by 7 bases, the J end by 1 base, with 4 bases between. The germline CDR1 and CDR2 sequences are MNHNY and SVGAGI (reference sequence). CDR3 sequence: CASNKNTGELFF. The CDR3 DNA reads TGTGCCAGCAATAAGAACACCGGGGAGCTGTTTTTT.

For this clonotype: This CDR3 is missing its conserved last phenylalanine or tryptophan, likely due to a read error. No DNA is shown, since the ends of the CDR3 on it are uncertain; the CDR3 is the one TCRdb lists. This chain joins TRBV4-1 and TRBJ2-7; TRBD2 is the table's D call and was not checked against the DNA. Germline CDR1 reads MGHRA; CDR2 reads YSYEKL. 13 amino acids form the CDR3, both terminal residues included. The CDR3 here is CASSPGRWCEQHL.

The chain links TRBV11-2 to TRBJ2-7, with 9 bases matching TRBD1. With 4 bases clipped from V and 7 bases from J, the junction kept 14 bases outside the gene matches. The CDR3 runs to 16 residues. In germline, CDR1 is SGHAT, CDR2 FQNNGV. The CDR3 bases are TGTGCCAGCAGCTACATACAGGGGGCCATACACAAGGAGCAGTACTTC. Translating gives CASSYIQGAIHKEQYF.

This sequence joins TRBV6-5 and TRBJ2-7; 9 bases fit TRBD1. CDR1 and CDR2 (germline): MNHEY, SVGAGI. With V trimmed by 5 bases and J by 0 bases, 8 bases remained unmatched. The CDR3 sequence is 16 residues long. The CDR3 protein is CASSPGQGTNSYEQYF. For the CDR3, the DNA is TGTGCCAGCAGTCCTGGACAGGGGACCAACTCCTACGAGCAGTACTTC.

Comment on this clonotype: Germline and junction disagree at one end, which may indicate a read error. The chain's CDR3 is CASSLTFTGGDEQHF. CDR3 DNA sequence: TGTGCCAGCAGCTTAACTTTCACGGGAGGAGACGAGCAACACTTT. This chain joins TRBV11-2 and TRBJ2-7; 7 bases fit TRBD2. This CDR3 is 15 amino acids long. Germline V lookup: CDR1 SGHAT, CDR2 FQNNGV. The full variable domain, completed using reference TRBV11-2 and TRBJ2-7, is EAGVAQSPRYKIIEKRQSVAFWCNPISGHATLYWYQQILGQGPKLLIQFQNNGVVDDSQLPKDRFSAERLKGVDSTLKIQPAKLEDSAVYLCASSLTFTGGDEQHFGPGTRLTVT.

This clonotype was counted only a few times. Germline is not matched at one junction end, which may reflect a read error. The chain couples TRBV14 to TRBJ2-1; D possibly corresponds to TRBD1 (5 bases). The germline CDR1 and CDR2 sequences are SGHDN and FVKESK. The CDR3 has 16 residues. Written as DNA, the CDR3 is TGTGCCAGCAGCGTGCCAGGAGACAGCTCCTACAATGAGCAGCTCTTC. It encodes CASSVPGDSSYNEQLF.

A word on this clonotype: An end of the junction differs from the germline gene, which may be a read error. The gene calls are TRBV11-2 and TRBJ2-5; 8 bases fit TRBD2. The length of the CDR3 is 16 residues. In germline, CDR1 is SGHAT, CDR2 FQNNGV. The DNA of the CDR3 is TGTGCCTGCAGCCGAACTCCTGGCGGGGGGAGAGAGACCAAGTACTTC. Encoded protein: CACSRTPGGGRETKYF.

About this clonotype: At one end, the junction sequence differs from germline, possibly due to a read error. V is TRBV11-2 and J is TRBJ2-7; TRBD1 agrees at 8 bases. The CDR3 is 16 amino acids. Per the germline V gene, CDR1 is SGHAT and CDR2 is FQNNGV. CDR3: CTSSFIQGAIHSEQYF. The CDR3 DNA is TGTACCAGCAGCTTCATTCAGGGGGCCATACATAGCGAGCAGTACTTC.